This T cell receptor (beta chain) derives from a study of blood T cell repertoires in COVID-19. On the study more broadly: Samples representing acute and convalescent COVID-19 were sourced from the United States, Italy and Spain. PBMCs, B-cell-depleted T cells, or T cells provided the cDNA or gDNA that made up the material.

Original processing methods: Cell counts per sample came from amplifying reference gene primers. The protocol was immunoSEQ multiplex PCR, while the TCRdb copy is restricted to in-frame clones and leaves out a portion. The V and J calls and clone size were taken over from that table, and D and trimming were inferred from the DNA. Of 200,000 to 300,000 clones in the sample, approximately 88% were seen once. Germline lookup yields CDR1 KGHSH and CDR2 LQKENI. V lost 4 bases to trimming and J lost 3 bases; unmatched junction nucleotides: 8. The CDR3 is 15 residues long. Sequencing was carried out using peripheral blood. V gene TRBV18 combines with J gene TRBJ2-5, with TRBD1 identical over 7 bases. The receptor comes from a woman aged 30 to 39 with acute or convalescent COVID-19. The CDR3 nucleotides read TGTGCCAGCTCACGGCCCGGGACAGCCAAAGAGACCCAGTACTTC. Translated, it gives CASSRPGTAKETQYF.